This T cell receptor (beta chain) appears in the sequencing data of a study of vaccination effects on CD4 cells after COVID-19 (dated 2022 in TCRdb). About the study as a whole: Two doses of either the BNT162b2 or the mRNA-1273 mRNA SARS-CoV-2 vaccine were administered to participants. In a couple of convalescent patients, pre-vaccine samples were collected 16 days and one week ahead of the first dose, 142 and 148 days after COVID-19 diagnosis. The full study included 10 COVID-19 convalescent patients and several SARS-CoV-2-naive healthy vaccine recipients. Cultures from other donors in the study were sequenced using the Oncomine TCR Beta short-read assay on an Illumina iSeq 100. In both COVID-19 convalescent patients and infection-naive vaccine recipients, the study compared SARS-CoV-2 spike-specific CD4+ TCR repertoires from before mRNA vaccination with those from after it. Results and caveats for the whole study, not just this receptor: Limitations of the study were the small number of convalescent patients and the absence of early post-infection timepoints. In convalescent patients, the post-vaccine spike-reactive repertoire consisted mainly of new vaccine-induced clones, largely distinct from infection-induced clones. Marked clonal contraction was observed in both infection-induced and vaccine-induced clones at late post-vaccination timepoints, consistent with waning T cell responses.

Libraries were made using the immunoSEQ multiplex PCR assay. DNA from the cultured, isolated CD4+ T cells was subjected to TCR beta CDR3 sequencing. Per the authors' processing: Non-productive TCR sequences were removed and reads were trimmed to the CDR3 region, keeping CDR3s of at least 7 amino acids. Antigen-specific clonotypes were identified with the MANAFEST web app by comparing expansion in peptide wells against reference cultures. To count as positive, a clone had to show expansion at FDR<0.05 compared with the reference and with all other wells, an odds ratio above 5, and a frequency above 0.1% in two replicate wells. Cross-reactive clonotypes were defined as significantly expanded in SARS-CoV-2 spike wells and in at least one common cold coronavirus spike condition. Levenshtein distance calculated with the stringdist R package was used to assess CDR3 similarity, and unrooted trees were constructed with ape in R 3.6.1. TCRdb retrieved this table from immuneACCESS and kept in-frame rearrangements only. Not all clones are present; in checked studies, unresolved V genes account for under half, and no reason is known for the remainder. V, J and clone size reflect that table, while D and trimming were determined from the DNA. The sample table lists nearly 45,000 clones, about three quarters of them with a count of one. Around 28% of the sample lies in the top ten.

Concerning this clone: Its target antigen remains unknown. No much larger clone exists at a distance of one base, and base qualities are not known.

In the ViraFEST assay, PBMC were stimulated with viral peptide pools, and TCR sequencing was then used to find antigen-specific CD4+ T cell clonotypes based on their expansion. After roughly 11 days of culture, CD4+ T cells were isolated with the EasySep CD4+ T cell isolation kit. Convalescent patients had PCR-confirmed SARS-CoV-2 infection between March and December 2020, before Alpha, Beta and Delta variants emerged in the United States. Around 2.1 million PBMC per well were cultured with around 10 ug/ml peptides in IMDM containing roughly 5% human AB serum, roughly 9.5 IU/ml IL-2 and gentamicin. On days 3 and 7, half of the culture medium was replaced with fresh IL-2-containing medium. Unless noted otherwise, every peptide stimulation condition was grown in triplicate wells. PBMC were separated from whole blood using Ficoll-Paque Plus gradient centrifugation and were then either cryopreserved at -140C or used fresh. The QIAamp micro DNA kit was used to extract genomic DNA from the cultured CD4+ T cells.

The receptor was derived from a human donor who had a prior SARS-CoV-2 infection. Material: CD4+ T cells from PBMCs cultured with a peptide pool, obtained before COVID-19 vaccination.

The CDR3 amino acid sequence is: CASSLMAGSGSPLHF. The bases are TGTGCCAGCAGCTTAATGGCAGGGAGTGGATCACCCCTCCACTTT. This chain is built from TRBV7-2 and TRBJ1-6, and the D gene may be TRBD1, 5 bases matching. The CDR3 runs 15 residues from the cysteine to the phenylalanine. Kept here is only the CDR3 DNA, which spans 45 bases and is read in frame from base 1. The germline V gene provides CDR1 SGHTA and CDR2 FQGNSA. V was cut back by 2 bases and J by 10 bases, leaving a gap of 15 bases between them. Supplemented by the reference TRBV7-2 and TRBJ1-6 proteins around the CDR3, the complete variable domain is GAGVSQSPSNKVTEKGKDVELRCDPISGHTALYWYRQSLGQGLEFLIYFQGNSAPDKSGLPSDRFSAERTGGSVSTLTIQRTQQEDSAVYLCASSLMAGSGSPLHFGNGTRLTVT.